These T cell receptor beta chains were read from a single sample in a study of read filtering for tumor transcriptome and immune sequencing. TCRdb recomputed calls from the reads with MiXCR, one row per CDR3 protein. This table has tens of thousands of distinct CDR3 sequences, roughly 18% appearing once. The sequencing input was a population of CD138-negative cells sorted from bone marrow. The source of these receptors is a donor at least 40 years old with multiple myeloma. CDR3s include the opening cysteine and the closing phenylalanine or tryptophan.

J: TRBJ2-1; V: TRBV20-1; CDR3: CSARVPFSGSSYNEQFF
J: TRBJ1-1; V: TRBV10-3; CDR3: CAISPGQNSEAFF
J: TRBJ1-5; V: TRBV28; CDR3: CASSPFVGSNQPQHF
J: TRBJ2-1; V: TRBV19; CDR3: CASRRRGDYNEQFF
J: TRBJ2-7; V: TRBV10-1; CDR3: CASSDASGPIFSYEQYF
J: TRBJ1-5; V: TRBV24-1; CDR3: CAPNPRGEGNQPQHF
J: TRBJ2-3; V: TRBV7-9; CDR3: CASSSRTSGLSDTQYF
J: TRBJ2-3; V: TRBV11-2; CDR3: CASSFSFVASSTDTQYF
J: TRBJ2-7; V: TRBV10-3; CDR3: CAITGGATYEQYF
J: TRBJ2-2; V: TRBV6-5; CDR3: CASRAGLDTGELSF
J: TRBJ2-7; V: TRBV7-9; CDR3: CASSLSYEQYF
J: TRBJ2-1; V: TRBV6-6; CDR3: CASSYPGRPSYNEQFF
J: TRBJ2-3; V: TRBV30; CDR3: CAWTLGVSTDTQYF
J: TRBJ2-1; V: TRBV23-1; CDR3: CASSQILQGHEQFF
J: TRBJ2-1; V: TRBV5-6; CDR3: CASSAYFFGEQFF
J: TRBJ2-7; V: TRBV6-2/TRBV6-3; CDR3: CASSYSREQYF
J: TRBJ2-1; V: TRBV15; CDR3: CATSRGGTGVIEQFF
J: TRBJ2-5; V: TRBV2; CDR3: CASSSGTRYQETQYF
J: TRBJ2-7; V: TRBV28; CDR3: CASSTARRGPGYEQYF
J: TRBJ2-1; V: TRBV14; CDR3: CASSQESSGGPYNVQFF
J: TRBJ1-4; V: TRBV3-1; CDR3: CASSPWTENEKLFF
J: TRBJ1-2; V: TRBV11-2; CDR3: CARDGYTF
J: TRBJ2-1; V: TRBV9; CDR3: CASSVGNSAYNEQFF
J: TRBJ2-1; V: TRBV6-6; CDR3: CASSYEGTGVYNEQFF
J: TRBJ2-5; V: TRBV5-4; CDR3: CASSFGGTQETQYF
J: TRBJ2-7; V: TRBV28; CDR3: CASSPGQGARYEQYF
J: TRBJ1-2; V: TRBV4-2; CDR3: CASSAIYGYTF
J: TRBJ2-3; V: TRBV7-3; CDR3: CASSSRNEVTDTQYF
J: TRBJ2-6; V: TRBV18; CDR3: CASSPLGSGDSGANVLTF
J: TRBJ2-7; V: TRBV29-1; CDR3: CSVLGSSYEQYF
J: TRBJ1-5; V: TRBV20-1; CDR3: CSAKQGDRQPQHF
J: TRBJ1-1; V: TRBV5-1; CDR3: CASSFGHLKNTEAFF
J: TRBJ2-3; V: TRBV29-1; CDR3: CSVEPRLGSTDTQYF
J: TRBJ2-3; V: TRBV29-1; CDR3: CSLPDGGTDTQYF
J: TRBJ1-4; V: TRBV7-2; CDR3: CASSLRGAEKLFF
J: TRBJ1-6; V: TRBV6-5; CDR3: CASSSTGTGNNSPLHF
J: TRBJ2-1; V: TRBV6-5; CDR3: CASSYGQLPYNEQFF
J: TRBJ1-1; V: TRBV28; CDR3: CASSFGGTNTEAFF
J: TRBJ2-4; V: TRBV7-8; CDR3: CASSNKGPGRRKNIQYF
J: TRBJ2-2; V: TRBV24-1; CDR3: CATSDLGSARKAGELFF
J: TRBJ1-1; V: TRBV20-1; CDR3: CSAPTGGVGNTEAFF
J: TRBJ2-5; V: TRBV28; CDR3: CASTQGGATQYF
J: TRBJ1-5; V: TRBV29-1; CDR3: CSVIQGSGNQPQHF
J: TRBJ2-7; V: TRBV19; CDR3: CASSMGSGTVGGQSYEQYF
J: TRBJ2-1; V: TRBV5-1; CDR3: CASRTTGGTYNEQFF
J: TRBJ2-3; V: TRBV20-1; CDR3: CSARDLVGLAGSSSTDTQYF
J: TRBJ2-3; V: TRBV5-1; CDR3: CASSLDDFTDTQYF
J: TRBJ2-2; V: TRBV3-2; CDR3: CASSATGLALPGELFF
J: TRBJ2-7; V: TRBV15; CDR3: CATSFDRGLPYEQYF
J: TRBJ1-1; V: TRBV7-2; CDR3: CASALGGRAITEAFF
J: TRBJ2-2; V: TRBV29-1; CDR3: CSTRLAGGRNTGELFF
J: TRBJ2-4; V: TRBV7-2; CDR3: CASSLVVRTSGRNIQYF
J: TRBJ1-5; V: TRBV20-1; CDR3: CSASNRGQRQPQHF
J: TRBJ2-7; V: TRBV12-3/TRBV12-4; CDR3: CASSFLQGGEQYF
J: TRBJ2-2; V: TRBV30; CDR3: CAWRQGGTGELFF